Listed below are T cell receptor beta chains from one sample, sequenced in a study of T-cell reconstitution after alpha-beta-depleted transplantation in children. Via MiXCR, TCRdb re-called the PCR reads, giving one row per CDR3 protein. The sample includes 640,000 or so distinct CDR3 sequences, 15% to 20% of them seen just once. The sequencing here drew on PBMCs from the stem cell graft donor, taken from the stem cell graft. The receptors here all came from a human donor who donated a stem cell graft to a child with acute myeloid leukemia. Each CDR3 is given with its conserved first and last residue. The D gene is left open where the match is weak. A row's size may be missing; if present it is once, few, many or a size class.

clone_size d_call j_call v_call cdr3_nt cdr3_aa
. TRBD1 TRBJ2-1 TRBV3-1 TGTGCCAGCAGCCCGTTTAAGACAGGGCGCCCCTACAATGAGCAGTTCTTC CASSPFKTGRPYNEQFF
. . TRBJ1-1 TRBV12-3/TRBV12-4 TGTGCCAGCAGTTTAGCGGAGGGGATGAACACTGAAGCTTTCTTT CASSLAEGMNTEAFF
. . TRBJ2-1 TRBV28 TGTGCCACCTCAAGAGGGAGCTACAATGAGCAGGTCTTC CATSRGSYNEQVF
many . TRBJ1-6 TRBV20-1 TGCAGTGCCCCAGGGCAGGGTAGTAATTCACCCCTCCACTTT CSAPGQGSNSPLHF
many . TRBJ2-7 TRBV20-1 TGCAGTGCCCTGCCTGGGGGGTTCTACGAGCAGTACTTC CSALPGGFYEQYF
many TRBD1 TRBJ2-7 TRBV4-3 TGCGCCAGCAGCCAAGATGGCGGGACAGGGAATTACGAGCAGTACTTC CASSQDGGTGNYEQYF
many . TRBJ1-1 TRBV29-1 TGCAGCGGCGACTTTGGGGGGACTGAAGCTTTCTTT CSGDFGGTEAFF
many . TRBJ2-5 TRBV25-1 TGTGCCAGCAGTGAATATAGTCAACCCGAAGAGACCCAGTACTTC CASSEYSQPEETQYF
many . TRBJ2-3 TRBV29-1 TGCAGCGGGATTTGGGACACAGATACGCAGTATTTT CSGIWDTDTQYF
once . TRBJ2-1 TRBV5-1 TGCGCCAACACAAAACAGGGCCCCTACAATGAGCAGTTCTTC CANTKQGPYNEQFF
. . TRBJ2-1 TRBV11-3 TGTGCCAGCAGGTCTTCCAGGTTGTCGGTCCAACAGTTCTTC CASRSSRLSVQQFF
many . TRBJ1-5 TRBV20-1 TGCAGTGCCCGAAACAGGGTTAGCAATCAGCCCCAGCATTTT CSARNRVSNQPQHF
few TRBD1 TRBJ1-2 TRBV10-2 TGCGCCAGCAGTGAATTAAAGGGGGCCTATGGCTACACCTTC CASSELKGAYGYTF
many . TRBJ1-1 TRBV5-5 TGTGCCAGCAGCTCCGAACGCACTGAAGCTTTCTTT CASSSERTEAFF
few . TRBJ1-1 TRBV7-2 TGTGCCAGCAGCCTCATAACCAAGGGCGAAGCTTTCTTT CASSLITKGEAFF
few TRBD2 TRBJ2-4 TRBV9 TGTGCCAGCAGCGTAGATCCAGCGGGGGGCGTCAAAAACATTCAGTACTTC CASSVDPAGGVKNIQYF
many . TRBJ1-6 TRBV20-1 TGCAGTGCTAGAGGACAGGTTGGGAACCCCCTCCACTTT CSARGQVGNPLHF
. . TRBJ2-2 TRBV12-5 TGTGCTAGTGGTTTCCTCATGGGAAGCACGAACACCGGGGAGCTGTTTTTT CASGFLMGSTNTGELFF
many . TRBJ1-5 TRBV7-2 TGTGCCAGCAGCTTAGAGGGTGGGGGCGGACAGCCCCAGCATTTT CASSLEGGGGQPQHF
. . TRBJ2-3 TRBV12-3/TRBV12-4 TGTGCCAGCAGGCCCGTCACAGATACGCAGTATTTT CASRPVTDTQYF
many TRBD2 TRBJ2-5 TRBV20-1 TGCAGTGCTAGAGATGGATTGGCGGGGGGGCTGGGAGAGACCCAGTACTTC CSARDGLAGGLGETQYF
. . TRBJ2-3 TRBV7-6 TGTGCCAGCAGCTTGTTTGGCGGCAGCTCCACAGATACGCAGTATTTT CASSLFGGSSTDTQYF
. . TRBJ2-2 TRBV5-1 TGCGCCAGCAGCTCGCCAAACGACCCTCCACACGGATCTAACACCGGGGAGCTGTTTTTT CASSSPNDPPHGSNTGELFF
few TRBD2 TRBJ2-3 TRBV11-2 TGTGCCAGCAGCTTAGTGGCGGGGGGGCCTTTTGATACGCAGTATTTT CASSLVAGGPFDTQYF
. . TRBJ1-5 TRBV12-3/TRBV12-4 TGTGCCAGCAGTTTGACGTCCGGGGGTTGGCAGCCCCAGCATTTT CASSLTSGGWQPQHF
. TRBD1 TRBJ2-1 TRBV20-1 TGCAGTGCTAGAGGCCGGGACAGCCCCAATGAGCAGTTCTTC CSARGRDSPNEQFF
few . TRBJ2-7 TRBV5-6 TGTGCCAGCAGCTTATGGGGTTACGAGCAGTACTTC CASSLWGYEQYF
many . TRBJ2-1 TRBV20-1 TGCAGTGCTAGAGGTGGCGGGGTCTCCTACAATGAGCAGTTCTTC CSARGGGVSYNEQFF
. TRBD1 TRBJ1-2 TRBV6-6 TGTGCCAGCAGCGTGGGACAGTCTTATGGCTACACCTTC CASSVGQSYGYTF
few TRBD1 TRBJ2-2 TRBV4-1 TGCGCCAGCAGCCTAATAGGACAGGGACCGAACACCGGGGAGCTGTTTTTT CASSLIGQGPNTGELFF
many TRBD1 TRBJ2-5 TRBV20-1 TGCAGTGCTAGAGATAACAGGGGATACCAAGAGACCCAGTACTTC CSARDNRGYQETQYF
few . TRBJ1-2 TRBV4-1 TGCGCCAGCAGCCCGGGTTTGAGAGGTTCGGGGAGGGGAGGCTACACCTTC CASSPGLRGSGRGGYTF
many TRBD1 TRBJ1-4 TRBV20-1 TGCAGTGCCCCGGGGGACAGGGACCCAACTAATGAAAAACTGTTTTTT CSAPGDRDPTNEKLFF
many . TRBJ1-2 TRBV20-1 TGCAGTGCTCCGGGGACACGTAATGGCTACACCTTC CSAPGTRNGYTF
. . TRBJ2-7 TRBV6-1 TGTGCCAGCAGTGGAGGATGGGCCTCCTACGAGCAGTACTTC CASSGGWASYEQYF
. . TRBJ2-3 TRBV20-1 TGCAGTGTCTGGGGTCAGACTCCGGCTACCACAGATACGCAGTATTTT CSVWGQTPATTDTQYF